This TCR beta chain derives from a study of blood T cell repertoires in COVID-19. Using immunoSEQ multiplex PCR, the repertoire was profiled, and TCRdb retains in-frame clones only, with some absent. The table records about 310,000 clones, almost 90% of them present only once. The CDR3 runs to 14 residues. Germline V CDR1 and CDR2: SGHTA, FQGNSA. V shed 4 bases, J shed 0 bases, and the junction held 2 bases outside the gene matches. The material sequenced was peripheral blood. The chain couples TRBV7-2 to TRBJ2-7; 8 positions agree with TRBD2. The TCR comes from a woman aged 35 to 49 with COVID-19, enrolled during active disease. The CDR3 here is CASSYGTSSYEQYF. CDR3 coding DNA: TGTGCCAGCAGCTACGGGACTAGCTCCTACGAGCAGTACTTC.